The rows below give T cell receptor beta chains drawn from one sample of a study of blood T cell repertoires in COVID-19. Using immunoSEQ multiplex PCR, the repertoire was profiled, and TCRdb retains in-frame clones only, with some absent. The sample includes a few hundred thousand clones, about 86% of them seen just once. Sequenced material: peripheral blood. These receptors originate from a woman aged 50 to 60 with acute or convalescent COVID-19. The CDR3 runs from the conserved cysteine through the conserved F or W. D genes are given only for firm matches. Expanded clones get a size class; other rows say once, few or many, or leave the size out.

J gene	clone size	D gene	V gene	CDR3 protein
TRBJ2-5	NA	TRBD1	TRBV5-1	CASSLGDRGDGETQYF
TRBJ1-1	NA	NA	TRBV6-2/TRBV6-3	CASSPDRYTEAFF
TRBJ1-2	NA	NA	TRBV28	CASSSFSGSPNYGYTF
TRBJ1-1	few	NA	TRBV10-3	CAISEGGDGAFF
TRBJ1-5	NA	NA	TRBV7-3	CASSLKAGGFSNQPQHF
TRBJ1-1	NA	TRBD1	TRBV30	CAWSWDRNTEAFF
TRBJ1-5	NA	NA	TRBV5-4	CASSLSGNQPQHF
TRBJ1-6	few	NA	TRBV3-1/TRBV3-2	CASSAPGMHNSPLHF
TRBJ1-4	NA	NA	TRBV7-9	CASSLDTMARKLFF
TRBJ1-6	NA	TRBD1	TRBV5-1	CASSFSGTGGFNSPLHF
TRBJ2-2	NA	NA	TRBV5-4	CASSFMNTGELFF
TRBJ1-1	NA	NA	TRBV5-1	CASSLATGNTEAFF
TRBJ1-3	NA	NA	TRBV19	CASTQGRGNTIYF
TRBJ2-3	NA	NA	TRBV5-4	CASSLQGYSTDTQYF
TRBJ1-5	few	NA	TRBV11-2	CASSVWANQPQHF
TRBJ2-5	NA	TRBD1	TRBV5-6	CASSINRGLVETQYF
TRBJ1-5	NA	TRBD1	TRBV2	CASSLTGGFSNQPQHF
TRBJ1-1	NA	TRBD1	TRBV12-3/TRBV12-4	CASRGQENTEAFF
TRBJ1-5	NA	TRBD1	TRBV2	CASSSGQGNQPQHF
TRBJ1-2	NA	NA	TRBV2	CASRPSDITNYGYTF
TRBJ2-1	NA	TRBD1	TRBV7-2	CASTDRVSYNEQFF
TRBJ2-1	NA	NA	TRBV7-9	CASGPGVAYNEQFF
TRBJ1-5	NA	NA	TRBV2	CASSPLGATGGNQPQHF
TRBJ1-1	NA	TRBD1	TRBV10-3	CAISEWDSISMNTEAFF
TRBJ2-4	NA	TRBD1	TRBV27	CASSPPPGQGAKNIQYF
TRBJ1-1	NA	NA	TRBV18	CASSPQGQGEAFF
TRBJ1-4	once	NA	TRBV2	CASSAGTPYQLFF
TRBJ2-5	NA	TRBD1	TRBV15	CATSTRQGTKETQYF
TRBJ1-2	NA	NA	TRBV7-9	CASSLAREEGNYGYTF
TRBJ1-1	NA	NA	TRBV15	CATRGGPEAFF
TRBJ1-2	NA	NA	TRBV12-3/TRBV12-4	CASGDSYGYTF
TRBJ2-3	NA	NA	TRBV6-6	CASSTDSTSTDTQYF
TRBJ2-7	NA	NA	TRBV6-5	CASSSTGYEQYF
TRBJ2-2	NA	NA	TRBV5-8	CASSPRVTGELFF
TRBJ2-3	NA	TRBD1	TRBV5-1	CASSPDRGEDTQYF
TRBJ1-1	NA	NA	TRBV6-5	CASSQPGTSSTEAFF
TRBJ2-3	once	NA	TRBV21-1	CASSKAAGQGAKCTDTQYF
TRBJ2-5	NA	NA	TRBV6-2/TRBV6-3	CASSFRSQETQYF
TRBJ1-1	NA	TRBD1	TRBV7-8	CASSFETGTGDYEAFF
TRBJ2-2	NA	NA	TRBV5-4	CASSLDENRNTGELFF
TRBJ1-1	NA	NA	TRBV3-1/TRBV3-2	CASSQEGRGTEAFF
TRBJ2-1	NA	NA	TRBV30	CALRHRYNEQFF
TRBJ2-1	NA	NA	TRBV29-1	CSVEMDSNEQFF
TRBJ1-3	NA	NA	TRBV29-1	CSVIRGGGNTIYF
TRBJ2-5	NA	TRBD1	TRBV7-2	CASTLDREETQYF
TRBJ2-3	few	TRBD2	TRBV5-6	CASSGPRLAGEDTQYF
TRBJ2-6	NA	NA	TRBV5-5	CASSLEPSSGANVLTF
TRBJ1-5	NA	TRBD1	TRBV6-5	CASRAKGAGNQPQHF
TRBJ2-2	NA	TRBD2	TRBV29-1	CSVLLAEYNTGELFF
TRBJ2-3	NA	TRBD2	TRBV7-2	CASSLGGGRDTQYF
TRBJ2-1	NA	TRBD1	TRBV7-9	CASSYPGQFNNEQFF
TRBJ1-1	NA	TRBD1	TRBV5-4	CASSLRDRGWDMNTEAFF
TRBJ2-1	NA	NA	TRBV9	CASSVDPSPGEQFF